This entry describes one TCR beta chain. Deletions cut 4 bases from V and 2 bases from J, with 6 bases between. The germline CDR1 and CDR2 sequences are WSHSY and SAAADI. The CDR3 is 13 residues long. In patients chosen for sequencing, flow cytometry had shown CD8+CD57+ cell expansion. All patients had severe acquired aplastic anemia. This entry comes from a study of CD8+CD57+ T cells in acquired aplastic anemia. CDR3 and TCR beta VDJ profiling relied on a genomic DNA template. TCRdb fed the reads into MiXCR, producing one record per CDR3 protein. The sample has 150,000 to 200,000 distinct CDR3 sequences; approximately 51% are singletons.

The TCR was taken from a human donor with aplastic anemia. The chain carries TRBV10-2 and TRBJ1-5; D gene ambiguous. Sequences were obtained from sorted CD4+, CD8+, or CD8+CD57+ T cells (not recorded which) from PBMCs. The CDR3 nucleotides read TGCGCCAGCAGTGCGTTCGGCAATCAGCCCCAGCATTTT. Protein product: CASSAFGNQPQHF.